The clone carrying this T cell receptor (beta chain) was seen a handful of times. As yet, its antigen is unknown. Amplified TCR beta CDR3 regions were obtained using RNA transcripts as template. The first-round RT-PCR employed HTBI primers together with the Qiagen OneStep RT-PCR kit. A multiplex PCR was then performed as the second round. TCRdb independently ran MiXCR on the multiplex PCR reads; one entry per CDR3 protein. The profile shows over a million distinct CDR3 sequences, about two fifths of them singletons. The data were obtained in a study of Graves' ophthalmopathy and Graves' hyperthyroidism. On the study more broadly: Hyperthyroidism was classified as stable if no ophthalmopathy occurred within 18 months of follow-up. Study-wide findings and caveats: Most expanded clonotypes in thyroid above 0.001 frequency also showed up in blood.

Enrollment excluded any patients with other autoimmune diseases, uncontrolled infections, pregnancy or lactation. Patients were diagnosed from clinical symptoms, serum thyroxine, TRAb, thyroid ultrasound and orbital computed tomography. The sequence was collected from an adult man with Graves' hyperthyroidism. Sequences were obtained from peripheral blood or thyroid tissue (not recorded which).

The CDR3 nucleotides read TGTGCCAGCAGTGAACTTTCCTACAATGAGCAGTTCTTC. This sequence encodes CASSELSYNEQFF. The chain joins TRBV25-1 to TRBJ2-1; no definite D call. Looked up from germline, CDR1 is MGHDK and CDR2 is SYGVNS. The CDR3 covers 13 residues. V lost 2 bases and J 1 base, leaving 3 bases between the germline ends.